What follows describes a single T cell receptor beta chain. The antigen it binds to is not known. One base away there is no much larger clone; base qualities are not given. Genomic DNA was extracted from sorted cells for sequencing of the TCRbeta CDR3 region. The immunoSEQ Assay was used to sequence the TCRbeta CDR3 regions. As stored in TCRdb, this immuneACCESS dataset retains in-frame rearrangements with V and J assigned. A fraction of the clones does not appear; measured against another copy, unresolved V genes explain less than half of the discrepancy, and the remainder lacks a known reason. This sample gives 65,000 to 80,000 clones in total; about 92% of them show up just once. The ten largest make up around 0.5% of the sample. The germline V and J ends show losses of 5 bases and 2 bases respectively, and no gene match explains 5 bases of the junction. The CDR3, cysteine through phenylalanine, is 14 amino acids long. Only the CDR3 part of the read is kept: 42 bases, read in frame from the first base. CDR1 and CDR2 are drawn from the germline V gene: MDHEN, SYDVKM.

This record belongs to a study of OX40 agonist ivuxolimab in advanced cancers. Concerning the study at large: Ivuxolimab was a fully human IgG2 agonistic monoclonal antibody targeting the costimulatory receptor OX40 (CD134). Partial responses occurred in three dose-escalation patients, of whom one had hepatocellular carcinoma and two had cutaneous melanoma. The monotherapy dose-escalation portion (N ≈ 55 patients) of the phase I ivuxolimab trial is reported in the paper. A male proportion of almost 85% and a mean age of around 60 years, ranging from about 23 to 90, were recorded for the dose-escalation cohort. Prior anti-PD-1, anti-PD-L1 or anti-CTLA-4 therapy was permitted, and approximately 40% of dose-escalation patients had received checkpoint inhibitors. Among the approximately 54 dose-escalation patients, around 20 had hepatocellular carcinoma, approximately 15 melanoma, 9 renal cell carcinoma and 9 head and neck cancer. Peripheral TCRbeta sequencing aimed to test whether ivuxolimab altered TCR sequence diversity and caused clonal T-cell expansion. Intravenous ivuxolimab was administered to patients every 2 weeks at six dose levels: 0.01, 0.1, 0.3, 1.5, 3 and 10 mg/kg.

Patients with autoimmune disease history or receiving systemic immunosuppression were excluded from the trial. In every dose cohort, peripheral blood was drawn for TCR sequencing at baseline, cycle 4 day 1, and cycle 7 day 1. The samples were taken from a phase I, first-in-human, multicenter, open-label dose-escalation trial of ivuxolimab. The trial enrolled adults with locally advanced or metastatic head and neck squamous cell, hepatocellular, melanoma or renal cell carcinoma. CD4+ and CD8+ T cells were sorted separately from peripheral blood before TCR sequencing. General conclusions and limits of the study: In the 0.1-3.0 mg/kg groups, partial responders had among the lowest normalized peripheral clonal expansion, particularly in CD8+ T cells. Which antigens the clonally expanded peripheral T cells were specific for was not determined. After ivuxolimab, more expanded clones were found on average in CD8+ T cells than in CD4+ T cells. Low levels of normalized T-cell clonal expansion were also seen in some patients who did not respond. At doses from 0.1 to 3.0 mg/kg, clonal expansion was seen in both CD4+ and CD8+ blood T cells between baseline and week 6.

This sequence was found in an adult with an advanced solid tumor such as melanoma, head and neck, liver or kidney cancer. The chain uses TRBV28 and TRBJ2-7, and 8 junctional nucleotides match TRBD2. Sequences were derived from CD4+ or CD8+ T cells sorted from blood, sampled in a trial of the OX40 agonist ivuxolimab. The nucleotide sequence reads as follows: TGTGCCAGCAGTATTGGGACTAGAACCTACGAGCAGTACTTC. This sequence encodes CASSIGTRTYEQYF. Reference TRBV28 and TRBJ2-7 genes cover what lies past the CDR3, so the full variable domain is DVKVTQSSRYLVKRTGEKVFLECVQDMDHENMFWYRQDPGLGLRLIYFSYDVKMKEKGDIPEGYSVSREKKERFSLILESASTNQTSMYLCASSIGTRTYEQYFGPGTRLTVT.